These 21 T cell receptor beta chains share one sample of origin, sequenced in a study of blood T cells in healthy people across ages. Primers used in a second PCR of roughly 6 to 12 cycles were a sample-barcoded 5' primer and a J-beta primer mix. In TCRdb, the 5' RACE reads were re-called with MiXCR into one record per CDR3 protein. Here the sample spans more than 1 million distinct CDR3 sequences, more than 40% being singletons. The sequencing sample was made of blood. The receptors originated from a woman in her sixties or seventies in good health.

Of note for this clonotype: An end of the junction does not agree with germline; a read error may underlie this. The genes are TRBV6-5 and TRBJ2-5; D is possibly TRBD1 (6 bases). This CDR3 spans 15 amino acids. The germline CDR1 and CDR2 sequences are MNHEY and SVGAGI. The CDR3: CTSHRPGQFILEQYF. The CDR3 nucleotides read TGTACCAGCCACCGCCCGGGACAATTCATCCTTGAGCAGTACTTC.

This clonotype was counted once. This rearrangement joins TRBV3-1 to TRBJ2-7; 10 bases agree with TRBD1. The CDR3 extends over 16 amino acids. Germline loops: CDR1 LGHDT, CDR2 YNNKEL (reference sequence). The J segment lost 1 base and the V segment lost 3 bases, leaving 6 bases of the junction unmatched. CDR3 sequence (DNA): TGTGCCAGCAGCCAGTCGACGGGACAGGGGTCCTACGAGCAGTACTTC. Its protein product is CASSQSTGQGSYEQYF.

This clonotype has just one count. The V call is TRBV7-2, the J call TRBJ2-3, with 9 positions matching TRBD2. Germline CDR1 SGHTA, CDR2 FQGNSA. Unmatched junction bases numbered 3, after V lost 1 base and J lost 4 bases. The CDR3 sequence is 15 residues long. The CDR3 DNA follows: TGTGCCAGCAGCTTAGTTGGCGGGGGGGCAGATACGCAGTATTTT. Its translation: CASSLVGGGADTQYF.

The CDR3 DNA follows: TGCGCCAGCAGCCAAGGGCTAGCGGCGGACATTCAGTACTTC. Amino acids: CASSQGLAADIQYF. The chain links TRBV4-1 to TRBJ2-4; TRBD2 matches at 7 bases. Germline lookup yields CDR1 MGHRA and CDR2 YSYEKL. The junction had 5 bases not matched to a gene; V was cut back by 1 base and J by 8 bases. This CDR3 has 14 residues.

This clonotype came up a few times. CDR3 region: CSARFDYEQYF. DNA of the CDR3: TGCAGTGCTAGATTCGACTACGAGCAGTACTTC. This rearrangement joins TRBV20-1 to TRBJ2-7; the D is unclear. V was cut by 2 bases and J by 3 bases, with 5 bases left in between. The CDR3 is 11 residues long. Germline assignment: CDR1 DFQATT and CDR2 SNEGSKA (reference sequence).

Concerning this clonotype itself: Being one base from a much bigger clone, this may be a read error. V is TRBV10-3 and J is TRBJ2-5; a weak D match, TRBD1 (7 bases). Germline V gene lookup returns CDR1 ENHRY and CDR2 SYGVKD. This CDR3 has 14 amino acids. With 6 bases removed from V and 11 bases from J, the gap between germline ends came to 22 bases. The CDR3 loop is CAIRSTGTENEQYF. In DNA form, the CDR3 reads TGTGCCATCAGGTCGACAGGGACTGAGAATGAGCAGTACTTC.

The gene calls are TRBV20-1 and TRBJ2-5; no definite D call. The germline V gene encodes CDR1 DFQATT and CDR2 SNEGSKA (reference sequence). Trimming cost V 3 bases and J 2 bases, with 13 bases left between them. The CDR3 runs 14 residues. CDR3 nucleotide sequence: TGCAGTGCTAGTCACCGGGTCGCACAAGAGACCCAGTACTTC. Protein sequence: CSASHRVAQETQYF.

The genes are TRBV7-2 and TRBJ1-2; D is unclear. CDR1 and CDR2 (germline): SGHTA, FQGNSA. The length of the CDR3 is 16 residues. Trimming took 5 bases from V and 8 from J, leaving 24 bases between them. CDR3 amino acids: CASSPKEQYRTEGYTF. For the CDR3, the DNA is TGTGCCAGCAGCCCTAAGGAACAGTATCGAACGGAGGGCTACACCTTC.

This clonotype was counted a single time. V and J are TRBV6-1 and TRBJ2-1, with 9 bases aligning to TRBD2. Germline CDR1 is MNHNS and CDR2 is SASEGT. This CDR3 comprises 14 residues. Trimming at V came to 7 bases and at J to 6 bases, leaving 7 bases not matched to a gene. The CDR3 loop is CASTSLAGINEQFF. CDR3 nucleotides: TGTGCCAGCACCTCACTAGCGGGCATCAATGAGCAGTTCTTC.

This clonotype was observed at least ten times. The chain links TRBV29-1 to TRBJ2-6, with D perhaps TRBD1 or TRBD2 (5 bases each). The V end lost 2 bases, the J end lost 2 bases, and 10 bases lay between the germline ends. This CDR3 comprises 15 residues. Germline lookup yields CDR1 SQVTM and CDR2 ANQGSEA. This chain's CDR3 is CSVEQTAAGANVLTF. The CDR3 nucleotides read TGCAGCGTTGAACAGACAGCGGCTGGGGCCAACGTCCTGACTTTC.

This chain joins TRBV19 and TRBJ1-1; D not resolved. CDR3 length: 14 amino acids. Germline V gives CDR1 LNHDA, CDR2 SQIVND (reference sequence). The germline V and J ends were trimmed by 7 bases and 4 bases, with 16 bases remaining between them. The CDR3 reads CASTSGPSSTEAFF. CDR3 sequence (DNA): TGTGCCAGTACCAGCGGCCCAAGTTCCACTGAAGCTTTCTTT.

The rearrangement links TRBV12-3 or TRBV12-4 to TRBJ1-2, with TRBD1 matching 11 bases. Trimming removed 1 base from V and 4 bases from J; junction bases left unmatched: 5. CDR3 size: 16 residues. CDR3 nucleotide sequence: TGTGCCAGCAGTTTAGGGACAGGGGGCGCCAGCTATGGCTACACCTTC. Its translation: CASSLGTGGASYGYTF.

This chain links TRBV20-1 with TRBJ2-7; 8 positions match TRBD1. CDR1 is DFQATT and CDR2 is SNEGSKA in the germline V gene (reference sequence). The V and J ends lost 4 bases and 1 base, in that order; junction bases with no gene match: 6. The CDR3 has 14 amino acids. CDR3 in amino acids: CSAKRQGRSYEQYF. CDR3 sequence (DNA): TGCAGTGCTAAGAGACAGGGGCGATCCTACGAGCAGTACTTC.

The chain uses TRBV20-1 and TRBJ2-7; TRBD2 matches 10 bases. Germline loops: CDR1 DFQATT, CDR2 SNEGSKA (reference sequence). The V and J ends lost 3 bases and 0 bases, in that order; junction bases with no gene match: 5. CDR3 length: 15 amino acids. The CDR3 reads CSASQASGSSYEQYF. For the CDR3, the DNA is TGCAGTGCTAGTCAGGCTAGCGGGAGCTCCTACGAGCAGTACTTC.

The V call is TRBV18, the J call TRBJ2-7; maybe TRBD1 (6 bases). Germline-derived CDR1 and CDR2 are KGHSH and LQKENI. The CDR3 consists of 21 residues. Trimming shortened V by 3 bases and J by 7 bases, and 37 bases separated the two germline ends. CDR3 nucleotides: TGTGCCAGCTCACCGACACCACAGAATCCCGAACCGGGACAAAGAAGGGGAGAGCAGTACTTC. Protein product: CASSPTPQNPEPGQRRGEQYF.

The chain is built from TRBV7-9 and TRBJ2-7, with 9 bases that match TRBD1. The CDR3 is 15 residues long. Trimming at V came to 3 bases and at J to 2 bases, leaving 5 bases not matched to a gene. Germline CDR1 reads SEHNR; CDR2 reads FQNEAQ (reference sequence). The CDR3 loop is CASSFPGQGPYEQYF. The CDR3 region has the DNA TGTGCCAGCAGCTTCCCGGGACAGGGACCCTACGAGCAGTACTTC.

The CDR3 bases are TGTGCCAGCAGCGTCCTAGCGGTAGCTACCAATGAGCAGTACTTC. Translation gives CASSVLAVATNEQYF. This chain links TRBV9 with TRBJ2-5; 7 bases fit TRBD2. The CDR3 sequence is 15 residues long. The germline V gene encodes CDR1 SGDLS and CDR2 YYNGEE. V lost 2 bases to trimming and J lost 11 bases; unmatched junction nucleotides: 15.

V and J are TRBV9 and TRBJ2-5, with unresolved D. Per the germline V gene, CDR1 is SGDLS and CDR2 is YYNGEE. The CDR3 spans 14 residues. V was clipped by 0 bases and J by 2 bases, with 8 bases between them. The CDR3 coding sequence is TGTGCCAGCAGCGTAGACGTGGGACAAGAGACCCAGTACTTC. Translating it yields CASSVDVGQETQYF.

The CDR3 is CASSFEREGHYEQYF. The CDR3 DNA follows: TGTGCCAGCAGCTTCGAGCGGGAGGGACACTACGAGCAGTACTTC. This chain links TRBV13 with TRBJ2-7, with 10 nucleotides matching TRBD2. V lost 3 bases and J lost 3; bases outside the gene matches: 5. The CDR3 is 15 residues long. Germline V gives CDR1 PRHDT, CDR2 FYEKMQ (reference sequence).

As to this clonotype: A junction end diverges from the germline sequence, so it may reflect a read error. The chain couples TRBV29-1 to TRBJ2-1; TRBD1 agrees at 11 bases. CDR1 SQVTM and CDR2 ANQGSEA come from the germline V gene. CDR3 size: 14 residues. CDR3 bases: TGCGGCGTTGAATTGGGGACAGGGGGAAATGAGCAGTTCTTC. It specifies CGVELGTGGNEQFF.

CDR3 in amino acids: CASSLMCGTGGDTQYF. CDR3 in DNA: TGTGCCAGCAGCTTAATGTGTGGGACAGGCGGGGATACGCAGTATTTT. V gene TRBV7-6 combines with J gene TRBJ2-3, with 8 bases that match TRBD1. From germline, CDR1 is SGHVS and CDR2 FNYEAQ. The CDR3 has 16 residues. V was pared by 2 bases and J by 6 bases, with 10 bases of the junction left unmatched. Using reference TRBV7-6 and TRBJ2-3 for the parts outside the CDR3, the full variable domain is GAGVSQSPRYKVTKRGQDVALRCDPISGHVSLYWYRQALGQGPEFLTYFNYEAQQDKSGLPNDRFSAERPEGSISTLTIQRTEQRDSAMYRCASSLMCGTGGDTQYFGPGTRLTVL.